The subject of this entry is one T cell receptor (beta chain). It was cDNA, reverse transcribed from extracted RNA, that served as the sequencing template. Some clones are missing from TCRdb's copy, which holds only in-frame ones; the method was immunoSEQ multiplex PCR. The sample yields around 180,000 clones, roughly three fifths seen once. The sample originates from a study of CD8+ T cells in alopecia areata. Treatment in this sample: oral pan-JAK inhibitor, 5-10 mg twice daily. Germline loops: CDR1 GTSNPN, CDR2 SVGIG (reference sequence). The CDR3 sequence is 15 residues long. The V end was cut by 3 bases, the J end by 3 bases, with 15 bases between.

The chain is built from TRBV30 and TRBJ1-5; perhaps TRBD1 as D (5 bases). The source was CD4+ T cells sorted from blood, collected around week 49, from a patient treated with tofacitinib. This sequence was found in a human donor with alopecia areata. The CDR3 region is CAWSEGLTLNQPQHF. CDR3 DNA: TGTGCCTGGAGCGAGGGACTAACCCTCAATCAGCCCCAGCATTTT.